This is a list of T cell receptor beta chains from one sample in a study of T cell repertoires in cytomegalovirus infection. MiXCR, run by TCRdb on the reads, gives a single entry per CDR3 protein. This table holds around 530,000 distinct CDR3 sequences, approximately 26% found once. The sequencing sample was made of PBMCs. Receptors were obtained from a human donor in good health (CMV status not recorded). Some clones in this sample may be carry-over from other donors' samples. CDR3s include the opening cysteine and the closing phenylalanine or tryptophan. A D gene is named only where the DNA matches it firmly. Expanded clones are given a class, and other clones once, few, many or no size at all.

clone_size | d_call | j_call | v_call | cdr3_aa | cdr3_nt
many | - | TRBJ2-3 | TRBV7-2 | CASSLAPLAVVAQYF | TGTGCCAGCAGCTTAGCCCCCCTCGCGGTCGTGGCGCAGTATTTT
- | TRBD1 | TRBJ1-4 | TRBV28 | CASDRGQFEKLFF | TGTGCCAGTGACAGGGGGCAGTTTGAAAAACTGTTTTTT
few | TRBD2 | TRBJ2-3 | TRBV6-2/TRBV6-3 | CASSPTSGRYIDTQYF | TGTGCCAGCAGTCCGACTAGCGGAAGGTATATAGATACGCAGTATTTT
many | TRBD2 | TRBJ2-3 | TRBV7-2 | CASSLSPGTSGATDTQYF | TGTGCCAGCAGCTTAAGCCCCGGGACTAGCGGCGCCACAGATACGCAGTATTTT
- | TRBD2 | TRBJ2-7 | TRBV29-1 | CSVVVGGRAYLEQYF | TGCAGCGTTGTGGTCGGCGGGAGGGCCTATCTCGAGCAGTACTTC
once | - | TRBJ1-5 | TRBV28 | CASSLSGRFGNQPQHF | TGTGCCAGCAGTTTATCGGGCCGATTTGGGAATCAGCCCCAGCATTTT
- | TRBD2 | TRBJ2-3 | TRBV9 | CASSTRTAGGRVTLYF | TGTGCCAGCAGCACCCGCACAGCGGGAGGAAGGGTTACGCTGTATTTT
few | TRBD1 | TRBJ2-2 | TRBV4-3 | CASSQPKAWTGTGELFF | TGCGCCAGCAGCCAACCGAAAGCCTGGACAGGGACCGGGGAGCTGTTTTTT
few | TRBD1 | TRBJ2-5 | TRBV5-4 | CASSLGSSRDRGQTQYF | TGTGCCAGCAGCTTGGGATCGTCCCGGGACAGGGGGCAGACCCAGTACTTC
- | - | TRBJ2-1 | TRBV7-2 | CASTVPPPNEQFF | TGTGCCAGCACCGTCCCCCCCCCGAATGAGCAGTTCTTC
few | - | TRBJ2-2 | TRBV7-7 | CASSPGTPPGELFF | TGTGCTAGCAGCCCAGGGACCCCTCCAGGGGAGCTGTTTTTT
- | - | TRBJ1-2 | TRBV28 | CASSPGTVANYGYTF | TGTGCCAGCAGTCCCGGAACTGTTGCTAACTATGGCTACACCTTC
- | - | TRBJ2-5 | TRBV12-3/TRBV12-4 | CASSFATTQETQYF | TGTGCCAGCAGTTTTGCTACCACCCAAGAGACCCAGTACTTC
few | - | TRBJ1-5 | TRBV27 | CASREGARRNQPQHF | TGTGCCAGCAGAGAAGGAGCTAGGCGCAATCAGCCCCAGCATTTT
many | - | TRBJ2-5 | TRBV7-8 | CASSYGGGGETQYF | TGTGCCAGCAGTTATGGCGGGGGCGGAGAGACCCAGTACTTC
few | TRBD2 | TRBJ2-1 | TRBV6-6 | CASKGGLAGETYNEQFF | TGTGCCAGCAAGGGAGGACTAGCGGGAGAAACCTACAATGAGCAGTTCTTC
many | - | TRBJ1-1 | TRBV12-3/TRBV12-4 | CASSSGTRNTEAFF | TGTGCCAGCAGTTCCGGGACAAGGAACACTGAAGCTTTCTTT
few | TRBD1 | TRBJ2-7 | TRBV7-8 | CASSSGTGRVEQYF | TGTGCCAGCAGCTCCGGGACAGGTAGAGTCGAGCAGTACTTC
- | - | TRBJ1-2 | TRBV7-2 | CASSSGDPDGYTF | TGTGCCAGCAGCTCCGGGGATCCAGATGGCTACACCTTC
many | - | TRBJ2-4 | TRBV7-9 | CASSLGPGWNIQYF | TGTGCCAGCAGCTTAGGTCCAGGCTGGAACATTCAGTACTTC
- | - | TRBJ2-3 | TRBV29-1 | CSVAAGSSTDTQYF | TGCAGCGTTGCAGCCGGCTCTAGCACAGATACGCAGTATTTT
- | TRBD2 | TRBJ2-3 | TRBV6-1 | CASRRALAGSDTQYF | TGTGCCAGCAGGAGGGCGCTAGCGGGGTCCGATACGCAGTATTTT
- | - | TRBJ2-3 | TRBV24-1 | CATSRTVTDTQYF | TGTGCCACCAGTAGGACAGTCACAGATACGCAGTATTTT
many | TRBD2 | TRBJ2-5 | TRBV7-2 | CASSNSLSGGETQYF | TGTGCCAGCAGCAACTCCCTGAGCGGGGGAGAGACCCAGTACTTC
- | - | TRBJ1-5 | TRBV6-5 | CASRQGYDQPQHF | TGTGCCAGCAGACAGGGTTACGATCAGCCCCAGCATTTT
- | - | TRBJ2-3 | TRBV20-1 | CSARGGYGDTQYF | TGCAGTGCTAGGGGGGGTTACGGAGATACGCAGTATTTT